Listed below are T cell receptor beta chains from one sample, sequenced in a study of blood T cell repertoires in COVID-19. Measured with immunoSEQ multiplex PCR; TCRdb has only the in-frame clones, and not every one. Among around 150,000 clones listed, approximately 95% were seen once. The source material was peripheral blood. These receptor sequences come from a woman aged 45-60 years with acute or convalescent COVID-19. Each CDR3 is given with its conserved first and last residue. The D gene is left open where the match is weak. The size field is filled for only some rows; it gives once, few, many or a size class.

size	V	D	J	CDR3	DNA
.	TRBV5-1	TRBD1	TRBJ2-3	CASTLGTGLADTQYF	TGCGCCAGCACTTTAGGGACAGGGTTAGCAGATACGCAGTATTTT
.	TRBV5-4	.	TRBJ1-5	CASSSGGDNQPQHF	TGTGCCAGCAGCTCGGGGGGTGACAATCAGCCCCAGCATTTT
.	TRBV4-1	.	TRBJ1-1	CASSPTANTEAFF	TGCGCCAGCAGCCCGACAGCAAACACTGAAGCTTTCTTT
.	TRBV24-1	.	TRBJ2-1	CATSSKQNLNEQFF	TGTGCCACCAGCTCGAAACAGAATCTCAATGAGCAGTTCTTC
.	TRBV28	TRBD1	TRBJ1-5	CASSPGQGNNQPQHF	TGTGCCAGCAGCCCAGGACAGGGGAACAATCAGCCCCAGCATTTT
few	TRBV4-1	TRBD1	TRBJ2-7	CASSQEHGTENYEQYF	TGCGCCAGCAGCCAAGAGCACGGGACAGAAAACTACGAGCAGTACTTC
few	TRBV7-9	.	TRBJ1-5	CASSPQREQRDQPQHF	TGTGCCAGCAGTCCTCAGAGGGAGCAACGGGATCAGCCCCAGCATTTT
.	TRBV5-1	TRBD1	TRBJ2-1	CASSPAGTGVGEQFF	TGCGCCAGCAGCCCAGCCGGGACAGGGGTTGGTGAGCAGTTCTTC
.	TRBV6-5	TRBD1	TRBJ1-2	CASRRQGAGYGYTF	TGTGCCAGCAGACGACAGGGGGCCGGGTATGGCTACACCTTC
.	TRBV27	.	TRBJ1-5	CASSLRYSNQPQHF	TGTGCCAGCAGTTTACGGTATAGCAATCAGCCCCAGCATTTT
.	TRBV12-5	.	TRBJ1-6	CASGLRWTGDNSPLHF	TGTGCTAGTGGTTTGCGATGGACGGGGGATAATTCACCCCTCCACTTT
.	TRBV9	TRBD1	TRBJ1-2	CASSPFPQGAGYGYTF	TGTGCCAGCAGCCCCTTCCCACAGGGGGCAGGATATGGCTACACCTTC
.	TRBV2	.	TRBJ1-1	CASTLGGVNTEAFF	TGTGCCAGCACTCTCGGTGGAGTAAACACTGAAGCTTTCTTT
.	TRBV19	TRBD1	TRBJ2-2	CASGTGTDLTGELFF	TGTGCCAGTGGAACCGGGACAGACCTCACCGGGGAGCTGTTTTTT
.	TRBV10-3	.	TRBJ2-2	CAISEQGNTGELFF	TGTGCCATCAGTGAGCAGGGGAACACCGGGGAGCTGTTTTTT
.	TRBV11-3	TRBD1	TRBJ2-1	CASSSGQGARHEQFF	TGTGCCAGCAGCTCGGGACAGGGGGCCCGCCATGAGCAGTTCTTC
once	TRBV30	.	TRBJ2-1	CAWSGGNRVRDEQFF	TGTGCCTGGAGTGGAGGCAACAGGGTGAGGGATGAGCAGTTCTTC
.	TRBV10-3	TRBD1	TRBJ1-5	CAISQTGVGNQPQHF	TGTGCCATCAGCCAGACAGGGGTCGGCAATCAGCCCCAGCATTTT
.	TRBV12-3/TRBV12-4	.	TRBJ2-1	CASSLASFRFF	TGTGCCAGCAGTTTAGCGTCTTTCCGGTTCTTC
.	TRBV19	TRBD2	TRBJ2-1	CATDPRGGGNYNEQFF	TGTGCCACCGACCCGCGGGGGGGAGGAAACTACAATGAGCAGTTCTTC
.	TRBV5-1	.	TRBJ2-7	CASSLDQTRTNYREQYF	TGCGCCAGCAGCTTGGACCAGACTAGGACCAACTATCGCGAGCAGTACTTC
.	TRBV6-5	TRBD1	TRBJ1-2	CASAGQGWKDGYTF	TGTGCCAGCGCAGGACAGGGGTGGAAGGATGGCTACACCTTC
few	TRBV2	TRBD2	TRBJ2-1	CASSLGTAGGDNEQFF	TGTGCCAGCAGTTTGGGGACAGCGGGAGGGGACAATGAGCAGTTCTTC
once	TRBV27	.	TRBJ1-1	CASSSLQAMNTEAFF	TGTGCCAGCAGTTCACTCCAGGCTATGAACACTGAAGCTTTCTTT
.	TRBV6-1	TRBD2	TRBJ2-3	CASRELPGLAGGRTDTQYF	TGTGCCAGCAGGGAATTACCGGGACTAGCGGGGGGGCGTACAGATACGCAGTATTTT
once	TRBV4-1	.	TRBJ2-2	CASSQESVMGAGELFF	TGCGCCAGCAGCCAAGAGTCGGTAATGGGCGCCGGGGAGCTGTTTTTT
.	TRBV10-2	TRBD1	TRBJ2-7	CATLGTGEYEQYF	TGCGCCACCCTCGGGACAGGAGAATACGAGCAGTACTTC
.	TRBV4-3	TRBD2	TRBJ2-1	CASSQESQRGLGEQFF	TGCGCCAGCAGCCAAGAGAGTCAGCGGGGGCTCGGTGAGCAGTTCTTC
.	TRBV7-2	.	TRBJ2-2	CASSLSRRSNTGELFF	TGTGCCAGCAGCTTATCTCGCAGGTCGAACACCGGGGAGCTGTTTTTT
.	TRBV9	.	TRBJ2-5	CASSVAAQGETQYF	TGTGCCAGCAGCGTAGCAGCTCAGGGGGAGACCCAGTACTTC
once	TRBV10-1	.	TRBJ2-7	CASSGQFGTYEQYF	TGCGCCAGCAGTGGACAGTTTGGGACCTACGAGCAGTACTTC
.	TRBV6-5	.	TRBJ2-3	CASRLVGTDTQYF	TGTGCCAGCCGGCTAGTGGGCACAGATACGCAGTATTTT
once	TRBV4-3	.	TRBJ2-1	CASSQDPAAAIYNEQFF	TGCGCCAGCAGCCAAGACCCGGCCGCGGCTATCTACAATGAGCAGTTCTTC
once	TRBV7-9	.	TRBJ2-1	CASSLALTLSPNNEQFF	TGTGCCAGCAGCTTAGCTTTGACTCTCTCCCCCAACAATGAGCAGTTCTTC
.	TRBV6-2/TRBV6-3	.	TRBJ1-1	CASSYKGWIVNRTEAFF	TGTGCCAGCAGTTACAAGGGGTGGATTGTTAATCGCACTGAAGCTTTCTTT
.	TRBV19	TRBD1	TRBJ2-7	CASSPGTGAYEQYF	TGTGCCAGTAGTCCCGGGACAGGGGCATACGAGCAGTACTTC
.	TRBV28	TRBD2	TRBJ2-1	CASSGEGNEQFF	TGTGCCAGTTCGGGGGAGGGCAATGAGCAGTTCTTC
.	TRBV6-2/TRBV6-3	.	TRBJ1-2	CASSYSRLGGLDYGYTF	TGTGCCAGCAGTTACTCTCGATTAGGAGGGTTGGACTATGGCTACACCTTC
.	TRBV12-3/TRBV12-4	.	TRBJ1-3	CASRRALADTIYF	TGTGCCAGCCGACGTGCTTTGGCGGACACCATATATTTT
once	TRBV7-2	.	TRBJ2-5	CASSLGRETQYF	TGTGCCAGCAGCTTAGGCAGAGAGACCCAGTACTTC
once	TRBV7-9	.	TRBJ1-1	CASSFGGTTEAFF	TGTGCCAGCAGCTTCGGAGGGACCACTGAAGCTTTCTTT
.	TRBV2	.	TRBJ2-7	CASSEAAGALYEQYF	TGTGCCAGCAGTGAAGCGGCAGGGGCGCTCTACGAGCAGTACTTC
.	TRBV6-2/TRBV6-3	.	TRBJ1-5	CASSDRSTPLF	TGTGCCAGCAGCGACAGGTCTACCCCCCTTTTT
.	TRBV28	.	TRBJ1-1	CASSLGQDRNTEAFF	TGTGCCAGCAGTTTAGGGCAGGACAGAAACACTGAAGCTTTCTTT
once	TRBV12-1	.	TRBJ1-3	CASSYRVSGNTIYF	TGTGCCAGCAGCTACAGGGTCTCTGGAAACACCATATATTTT
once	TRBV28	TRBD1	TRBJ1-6	CASSSGQGNSPLHF	TGTGCCAGCAGTTCGGGACAGGGCAATTCACCCCTCCACTTT
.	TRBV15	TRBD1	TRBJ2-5	CATSRVTTGGGETQYF	TGTGCCACCAGCAGAGTCACCACAGGGGGCGGAGAGACCCAGTACTTC
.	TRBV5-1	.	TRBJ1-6	CASSLRTPSSPLHF	TGCGCCAGCAGCTTGCGGACTCCGAGTTCACCCCTCCACTTT
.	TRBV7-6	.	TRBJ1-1	CASSLGGDTEAFF	TGTGCCAGCAGCTTAGGGGGGGACACTGAAGCTTTCTTT
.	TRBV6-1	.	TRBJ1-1	CASSRMNTEAFF	TGTGCCAGCAGCAGAATGAACACTGAAGCTTTCTTT
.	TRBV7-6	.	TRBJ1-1	CASSDIRGQTNTEAFF	TGTGCCAGCAGCGATATACGAGGACAGACCAACACTGAAGCTTTCTTT
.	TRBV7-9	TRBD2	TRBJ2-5	CASRRGLLAEETQYF	TGTGCCAGCAGGAGGGGCCTACTAGCGGAAGAGACCCAGTACTTC
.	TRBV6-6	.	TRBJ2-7	CASTPDKLYEQYF	TGTGCCAGCACCCCGGACAAGCTCTACGAGCAGTACTTC
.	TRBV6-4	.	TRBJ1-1	CASSEQENTEAFF	TGTGCCAGCAGTGAACAAGAGAACACTGAAGCTTTCTTT
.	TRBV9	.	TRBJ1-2	CASSASPGAVMGYTF	TGTGCCAGCAGCGCTAGCCCCGGTGCCGTGATGGGCTACACCTTC
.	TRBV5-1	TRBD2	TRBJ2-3	CASSLVGGGALDTQYF	TGCGCCAGCAGCTTGGTTGGCGGGGGAGCGCTAGATACGCAGTATTTT
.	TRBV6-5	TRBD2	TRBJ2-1	CASSTQAGGGNEQFF	TGTGCCAGCAGTACGCAAGCGGGAGGGGGGAATGAGCAGTTCTTC